The T cell receptor beta chain described here comes from a study of response to subunit inactivated influenza vaccine. General study findings and limits: Authors proposed each seasonal influenza vaccination draws in few new T cells.

TCRdb fed the RT-PCR reads into MiXCR, producing one record per CDR3 protein. This table holds around 480,000 distinct CDR3 sequences, over 9.5% found once. Germline CDR1 is ENHRY and CDR2 is SYGVKD. This CDR3 is 13 amino acids long. V was shortened by 0 bases and J by 10 bases, with 10 bases between the two germline ends. Details on this clonotype: Its target is unknown.

The material was PBMCs from blood, obtained around seven weeks after vaccination. The TCR originated in a middle-aged man who received an inactivated influenza vaccine. The chain links TRBV10-3 to TRBJ2-1; D uncertain. The CDR3 reads CAISESFANEQFF. DNA of the CDR3: TGTGCCATCAGTGAGTCTTTTGCGAACGAGCAGTTCTTC.